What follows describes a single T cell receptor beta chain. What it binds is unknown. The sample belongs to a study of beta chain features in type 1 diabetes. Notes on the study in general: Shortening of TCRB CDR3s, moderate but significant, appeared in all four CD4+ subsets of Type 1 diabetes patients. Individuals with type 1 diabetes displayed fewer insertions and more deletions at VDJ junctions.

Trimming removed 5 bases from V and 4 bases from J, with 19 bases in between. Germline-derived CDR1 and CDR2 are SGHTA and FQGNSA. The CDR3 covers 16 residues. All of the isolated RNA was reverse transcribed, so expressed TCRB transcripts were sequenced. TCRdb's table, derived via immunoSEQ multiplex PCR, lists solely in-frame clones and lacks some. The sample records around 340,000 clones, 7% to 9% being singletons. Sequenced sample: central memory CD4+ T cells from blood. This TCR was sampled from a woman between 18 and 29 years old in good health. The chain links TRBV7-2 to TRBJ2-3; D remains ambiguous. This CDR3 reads CASSPLGSGGPDTQYF. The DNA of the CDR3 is TGTGCCAGCAGCCCCCTGGGTTCCGGCGGTCCAGATACGCAGTATTTT.